Below, 27 T cell receptor beta chains from the same sample are listed, as sequenced in a study of T cell repertoires in cytomegalovirus infection. TCRdb re-derived calls from the reads in MiXCR, one entry per CDR3 protein. Of under 850,000 distinct CDR3 sequences detected, less than 40% appear once; the ten largest clones hold about 2.8%. The specimen sequenced was PBMCs. The source of these receptors is a human donor in good health (CMV status not recorded). Some clones in this sample may be carry-over from other donors' samples.

This chain joins TRBV28 and TRBJ2-1, with D possibly being TRBD2 (5 bases). The germline V gene encodes CDR1 MDHEN and CDR2 SYDVKM. The CDR3 is 12 residues long. The V end was cut by 6 bases, the J end by 5 bases, with 8 bases between. The DNA for the CDR3 is TGTGCCAGCAGATCGAGGGACAATGAGCAGTTCTTC. Translation: CASRSRDNEQFF.

Comments on this clonotype: A read error may be the cause here, since a much bigger clone is one base away. The missing conserved phenylalanine or tryptophan at the end of this CDR3 makes a read error likely. The rearrangement joins TRBV7-2 to TRBJ1-5; D unresolved. CDR3 size: 15 residues. Germline V gives CDR1 SGHTA, CDR2 FQGNSA. V was trimmed by 3 bases and J by 0 bases, leaving 9 bases between them. CDR3 amino acids: CASSFFQASNQPQHL. DNA of the CDR3: TGTGCCAGCAGCTTTTTCCAGGCTAGCAATCAGCCCCAGCATTTA.

About this clonotype itself: Here the CDR3 omits its conserved ending phenylalanine or tryptophan, so a read error is the likely source. The DNA is left out, because the CDR3 cannot be placed on it with certainty; the CDR3 is given as TCRdb lists it. The CDR3 loop reads CASTPPGGGRSYGYNC. The chain combines TRBV28 with TRBJ1-2; the table's TRBD1 call for D was not verified on the DNA. The germline V gene encodes CDR1 MDHEN and CDR2 SYDVKM. The CDR3 region is 16 residues in length, termini included.

In its sample, this clonotype was seen many times. This chain uses TRBV6-1 with TRBJ2-7; 10 positions agree with TRBD1. Germline V gene sequence: CDR1 MNHNS, CDR2 SASEGT. The CDR3 contains 16 residues. The ends lost 5 bases at V and 4 bases at J; junction bases unmatched: 11. CDR3 residues: CASSNKAGTGDYEQYF. CDR3 bases: TGTGCCAGCAGTAACAAAGCCGGGACAGGGGATTACGAGCAGTACTTC.

This clonotype was found a few times. CDR3 bases: TGTGCCAGCAGTGAACCTGGCTACACCTTC. It encodes CASSEPGYTF. The rearrangement uses TRBV6-1 and TRBJ1-2, with no clear D. This CDR3 contains 10 residues. Trimming took off 2 bases at V and 7 bases at J, with 2 bases between the two ends. CDR1 MNHNS and CDR2 SASEGT come from the germline V gene.

This clonotype was observed a handful of times. In DNA form, the CDR3 reads TGTGCCAGTAGTTCGGGACAGGATCGAAAGACCCAGTACTTC. Residues: CASSSGQDRKTQYF. The chain employs TRBV19 and TRBJ2-5; 8 nucleotides line up with TRBD1. In germline, CDR1 is LNHDA, CDR2 SQIVND (reference sequence). The CDR3 consists of 14 residues. With 5 bases clipped from V and 6 bases from J, the junction kept 8 bases outside the gene matches.

This clonotype was seen just once. A much larger clone lies one base from this, so it may be a read error. No conserved phenylalanine or tryptophan ends this CDR3, so it is likely a read error. This chain links TRBV7-7 with TRBJ2-1; possibly TRBD2 for D (5 bases). This CDR3 spans 15 amino acids. Per the germline V gene, CDR1 is SSHAT and CDR2 is FNYEAQ (reference sequence). The CDR3 region has the DNA TGTGCTAGCAGCCCTACTAGGGAGTCCTACAATGAGCAGTTCTTA. Its translation is CASSPTRESYNEQFL.

This clonotype was seen a few times. V gene TRBV7-2 combines with J gene TRBJ2-1; the D is unclear. Germline V gives CDR1 SGHTA, CDR2 FQGNSA. Trimming cost V 4 bases and J 10 bases, with 8 bases left between them. There are 11 residues in the CDR3. The CDR3 region is CASSYWEEQFF. The CDR3 bases are TGTGCCAGCAGCTACTGGGAAGAGCAGTTCTTC.

V usage is TRBV27 and J usage is TRBJ2-3, with 12 bases aligning to TRBD2. CDR1 and CDR2 (germline): MNHEY, SMNVEV (reference sequence). CDR3 length: 17 residues. The trim removed 6 bases at V and 6 bases at J, leaving 13 bases unmatched. CDR3 nucleotides: TGTGCCAGCAGCAAGACTAGCGGGAGATTAGGAGCTGATACGCAGTATTTT. Translation gives CASSKTSGRLGADTQYF.

On this clonotype itself: Here the CDR3 omits its conserved ending phenylalanine or tryptophan, so a read error is the likely source. J is TRBJ2-7 and V is TRBV19; perhaps TRBD2 as D (6 bases). Germline V gene lookup returns CDR1 LNHDA and CDR2 SQIVND (reference sequence). The ends were cut back, 3 bases at V and 7 bases at J, with 13 bases in the middle. This CDR3 is built from 13 residues. The CDR3 nucleotides are TGTGCCAGTAGTATTGGGCTAGCGTATGAGCAGTACTTA. Protein product: CASSIGLAYEQYL.

A word on this clonotype: One end of the junction does not line up with germline, which may come from a read error. This sequence joins TRBV7-6 and TRBJ2-2; TRBD2 aligns across 7 bases. CDR1 SGHVS and CDR2 FNYEAQ come from the germline V gene. The CDR3 spans 15 residues. CDR3 sequence: CASRLGRRGAGELFF. The CDR3 region has the DNA TGTGCCAGCCGCTTAGGACGCCGGGGGGCCGGGGAGCTGTTTTTT.

The chain carries TRBV19 and TRBJ1-5; D ambiguous. The CDR3 consists of 12 residues. Germline values: CDR1 LNHDA, CDR2 SQIVND (reference sequence). Trimming removed 3 bases from V and 7 bases from J, with 7 bases in between. This CDR3 reads CASSIPRQPQHF. The CDR3 DNA follows: TGTGCCAGTAGTATTCCGCGACAGCCCCAGCATTTT.

This clonotype was detected only a few times. A read error may account for a junction end that differs from germline. The chain is built from TRBV27 and TRBJ2-7; D tentatively fits TRBD1 or TRBD2 (5 bases each). This CDR3 spans 12 amino acids. CDR1 and CDR2 from the germline V gene are MNHEY and SMNVEV (reference sequence). This CDR3 is CASSSTGAEKYF. CDR3 bases: TGTGCCAGCAGTTCCACCGGGGCCGAGAAGTACTTC.

A few counts support this clonotype. The chain combines TRBV7-9 with TRBJ2-7; perhaps TRBD2 as D (6 bases). Looked up from germline, CDR1 is SEHNR and CDR2 is FQNEAQ (reference sequence). The CDR3 extends over 16 amino acids. V lost 5 bases and J 2 bases, leaving 19 bases between the germline ends. The CDR3 DNA follows: TGTGCCAGCAGCAACCGCCGGGACTTCCCGACCTACGAGCAGTACTTC. Its protein is CASSNRRDFPTYEQYF.

In DNA, the CDR3 is TGTGCCAGCAGTTTGGGGACAGCAAAAAGAGAAGCTTTCTTT. Amino acid sequence: CASSLGTAKREAFF. This chain connects TRBV12-3 or TRBV12-4 to TRBJ1-1, with 7 bases matching TRBD1. V trimming: 3 bases; J trimming: 8 bases; junction bases outside the gene matches: 9. This CDR3 has 14 amino acids.

This clonotype was seen just once. V is TRBV13 and J is TRBJ1-2; 7 bases are a match to TRBD1. The junction had 8 bases not matched to a gene; V was cut back by 0 bases and J by 10 bases. Germline CDR1 and CDR2: PRHDT and FYEKMQ (reference sequence). The CDR3 sequence is 14 residues long. CDR3 protein: CASSLGLGDRPYTF. As DNA, the CDR3 is TGTGCCAGCAGCTTAGGCCTAGGGGACAGACCCTACACCTTC.

The chain uses TRBV6-5 and TRBJ1-2; possibly TRBD1 for D (5 bases). The CDR3 extends over 17 amino acids. With 0 bases removed from V and 8 bases from J, the gap between germline ends came to 22 bases. Germline V CDR1 and CDR2: MNHEY, SVGAGI. CDR3 nucleotides: TGTGCCAGCAGTTACTCGAGGCAGGGAGCGGAAGGCGCGGGCTACACCTTC. Translating it yields CASSYSRQGAEGAGYTF.

This clonotype was counted many times. CDR3 sequence reads: CASSLADQGEQPQHF. CDR3 DNA sequence: TGTGCCAGCAGCTTAGCGGACCAGGGGGAGCAGCCCCAGCATTTT. V is TRBV7-2 and J is TRBJ1-5; 7 bases align to TRBD1. The V segment lost 0 bases and the J segment 7 bases; nucleotides outside the gene matches: 6. The CDR3 sequence is 15 residues long. Germline CDR1 is SGHTA and CDR2 is FQGNSA.

The CDR3 DNA follows: TGTGCCAGCAGACGTAATGCCGGGACTAGCGGGAGATCCGGGGAGCTGTTTTTT. It specifies CASRRNAGTSGRSGELFF. The rearrangement links TRBV7-8 to TRBJ2-2; 14 positions match TRBD2. The CDR3 spans 18 residues. Germline values: CDR1 SGHVS, CDR2 FQNEAQ. The ends lost 6 bases at V and 6 bases at J; junction bases unmatched: 12.

At least ten counts were recorded for this clonotype. The J gene is TRBJ1-2, the V gene TRBV7-8; 8 bases are a match to TRBD1. Germline V CDR1 and CDR2: SGHVS, FQNEAQ. CDR3 size: 14 residues. V shed 2 bases, J shed 7 bases, and the junction held 6 bases outside the gene matches. The CDR3 region is CASSLLQGVIGYTF. The CDR3 DNA reads TGTGCCAGCAGCTTATTACAGGGGGTAATTGGCTACACCTTC.

The chain combines TRBV12-3 or TRBV12-4 with TRBJ2-2; D is perhaps TRBD2 (6 bases). The CDR3 is 15 amino acids. V lost 5 bases and J lost 4, with 14 bases in between. This CDR3 is CASSPGGRGTGELFF. In DNA, the CDR3 is TGTGCCAGCAGTCCTGGAGGGCGTGGCACCGGGGAGCTGTTTTTT.

This sequence joins TRBV28 and TRBJ2-1; D uncertain. The length of the CDR3 is 13 residues. The V end lost 3 bases, the J end lost 7 bases, and 10 bases lay between the germline ends. Germline CDR1 reads MDHEN; CDR2 reads SYDVKM. CDR3 DNA: TGTGCCAGCAGTTTGGGCTTCGGTAATGAGCAGTTCTTC. Its protein is CASSLGFGNEQFF.

In this sample, this clonotype turned up a few times. This chain links TRBV12-3 or TRBV12-4 with TRBJ1-4; possible D gene TRBD1, 5 bases. This CDR3 has 16 residues. The germline V and J ends were trimmed by 4 bases and 7 bases, with 19 bases remaining between them. This CDR3 reads CASSSSPLGAREKLFF. In DNA form, the CDR3 reads TGTGCCAGCAGTTCATCTCCCCTCGGGGCACGTGAAAAACTGTTTTTT.

In regard to this clonotype: The junction and the germline gene differ at one end; a read error may be behind it. The genes are TRBV28 and TRBJ1-1; D unclear. Germline CDR1 reads MDHEN; CDR2 reads SYDVKM. The CDR3 has 13 residues. DNA for the CDR3: TGTGCCAGCACCCTAGGCAGGAACGCTGAAGCTTTCTTT. Residues: CASTLGRNAEAFF. Full variable domain (remainder filled in from reference TRBV28 and TRBJ1-1): DVKVTQSSRYLVKRTGEKVFLECVQDMDHENMFWYRQDPGLGLRLIYFSYDVKMKEKGDIPEGYSVSREKKERFSLILESASTNQTSMYLCASTLGRNAEAFFGQGTRLTVV.

This chain uses TRBV5-4 with TRBJ2-3; 9 bases are shared with TRBD2. V gave up 1 base and J gave up 1 base; unmatched junction bases: 7. This CDR3 comprises 17 residues. CDR1 is SGHNT and CDR2 is YYREEE in the germline V gene (reference sequence). CDR3 bases: TGTGCCAGCAGCTTGCGGCGGGAGGGCTACGGCACAGATACGCAGTATTTT. Translating it yields CASSLRREGYGTDTQYF.

The V gene is TRBV6-2 or TRBV6-3, the J gene TRBJ1-1, with D uncertain. The V gene lost 2 bases and the J gene lost 3 bases, with 19 bases spanning the gap. The V gene's germline CDR1 is MNHEY and CDR2 SVGEGT. This CDR3 has 17 amino acids. CDR3 sequence (DNA): TGTGCCAGCAGTTACGAAGGCACACTCCGTGGGGACACTGAAGCTTTCTTT. Translation gives CASSYEGTLRGDTEAFF.

This clonotype was seen only a few times. The V and J genes are TRBV27 and TRBJ1-6; 8 nucleotides align to TRBD1. Per the germline V gene, CDR1 is MNHEY and CDR2 is SMNVEV (reference sequence). Losses at the gene ends were 4 bases for V and 7 bases for J; bases not matched to a gene: 6. The CDR3 length is 15 residues. The CDR3 loop is CASSSDRVKNSPLHF. The CDR3 coding sequence is TGTGCCAGCAGTTCGGACAGGGTGAAGAATTCACCCCTCCACTTT.